This passage covers 5 T cell receptor beta chains from one sample sequenced in a study of early T cells in non-severe SARS-CoV-2 infection. TCRdb redid the calling of the 5' RACE reads with MiXCR, one entry per CDR3 protein. The sample carries fewer than 80,000 distinct CDR3 sequences, approximately 12% recorded once. Sequences were obtained from whole blood. The source of these receptors is an adult who was a healthcare worker with PCR-confirmed SARS-CoV-2 infection or an uninfected control (not recorded which).

This clonotype was counted ten times or more. The J gene is TRBJ2-3, the V gene TRBV7-8; D might be TRBD2 (5 bases). Trimming stripped 1 base from V and 3 bases from J, with 14 bases between. Germline CDR1 reads SGHVS; CDR2 reads FQNEAQ. This CDR3 is 16 amino acids long. CDR3: CASSLVGGHGTDTQYF. Here the CDR3 DNA reads TGTGCCAGCAGCTTAGTGGGCGGGCATGGAACAGATACGCAGTATTTT.

This clonotype was picked up many times. The chain employs TRBV18 and TRBJ2-7, with TRBD1 matching 9 bases. This CDR3 spans 14 amino acids. V gave up 1 base and J gave up 4 bases; unmatched junction bases: 2. Germline CDR1 is KGHSH and CDR2 is LQKENI. The CDR3 is CASSPRDRVYEQYF. CDR3 DNA sequence: TGTGCCAGCTCACCACGGGACAGGGTGTACGAGCAGTACTTC.

This clonotype occurred many times. The chain has TRBV29-1 and TRBJ1-2, with D maybe TRBD1 (6 bases). CDR3 length: 13 residues. V gave up 3 bases and J gave up 4 bases, with 12 bases separating them. Germline CDR1 SQVTM, CDR2 ANQGSEA. The CDR3 loop is CSVEGAGGYGYTF. CDR3 sequence (DNA): TGCAGCGTTGAGGGGGCAGGTGGCTATGGCTACACCTTC.

The gene calls are TRBV2 and TRBJ1-5; tentative D call: TRBD1 (5 bases). The germline CDR1 and CDR2 sequences are SNHLY and FYNNEI. V shed 3 bases and J shed 3 bases, with 12 bases lying between them. The CDR3 has 15 amino acids. The CDR3 sequence: CASSEWRGNNQPQHF. In DNA, the CDR3 is TGTGCCAGCAGTGAGTGGAGGGGAAACAATCAGCCCCAGCATTTT. Full variable domain (remainder filled in from reference TRBV2 and TRBJ1-5): EPEVTQTPSHQVTQMGQEVILRCVPISNHLYFYWYRQILGQKVEFLVSFYNNEISEKSEIFDDQFSVERPDGSNFTLKIRSTKLEDSAMYFCASSEWRGNNQPQHFGDGTRLSIL.

The CDR3 here is CASSVNADTQYF. The CDR3 coding sequence is TGCGCCAGCAGCGTCAACGCGGATACGCAGTATTTT. The chain carries TRBV5-1 and TRBJ2-3; D unresolved. Per germline, CDR1 SGHRS and CDR2 YFSETQ. The length of the CDR3 is 12 residues. The ends were cut back, 4 bases at V and 6 bases at J, with 9 bases in the middle.